The clone carrying this TCR beta chain was seen a few times. Germline lookup yields CDR1 SGDLS and CDR2 YYNGEE. V was shortened by 0 bases and J by 5 bases, with 17 bases between the two germline ends. This CDR3 contains 16 residues. Sequenced by immunoSEQ multiplex PCR; TCRdb stores in-frame clones only, minus some. Here the sample spans around 150,000 clones, less than 90% being singletons. These data originate in a study of blood T cell repertoires in COVID-19. Material for sequencing was peripheral blood. The V gene is TRBV9, the J gene TRBJ2-5; D perhaps matches TRBD1 (5 bases). The TCR comes from a human donor with COVID-19, enrolled during active disease. The donor label of this sample is uncertain. The CDR3 here is CASSVGNVLSGETQYF. CDR3 DNA: TGTGCCAGCAGCGTAGGCAACGTCCTCTCAGGGGAGACCCAGTACTTC. Together with reference TRBV9 and TRBJ2-5, the CDR3 gives the full variable domain: DSGVTQTPKHLITATGQRVTLRCSPRSGDLSVYWYQQSLDQGLQFLIQYYNGEERAKGNILERFSAQQFPDLHSELNLSSLELGDSALYFCASSVGNVLSGETQYFGPGTRLLVL.